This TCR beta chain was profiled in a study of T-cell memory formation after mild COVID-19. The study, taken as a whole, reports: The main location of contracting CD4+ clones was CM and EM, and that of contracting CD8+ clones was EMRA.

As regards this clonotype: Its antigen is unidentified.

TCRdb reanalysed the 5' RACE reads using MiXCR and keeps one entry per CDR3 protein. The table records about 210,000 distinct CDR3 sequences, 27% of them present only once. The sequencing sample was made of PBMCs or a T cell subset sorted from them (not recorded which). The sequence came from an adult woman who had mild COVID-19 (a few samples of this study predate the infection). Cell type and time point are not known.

CDR3 in amino acids: CAWSLTTGSEQYF. CDR3 DNA: TGTGCCTGGAGTTTAACTACAGGTTCCGAGCAGTACTTC. V is TRBV30 and J is TRBJ2-7; D perhaps matches TRBD1 (5 bases). CDR3 length: 13 amino acids. Germline V gives CDR1 GTSNPN, CDR2 SVGIG (reference sequence). The V end was cut by 2 bases, the J end by 6 bases, with 14 bases between.